One and the same sample provided the 26 T cell receptor beta chains below, sequenced in a study of blood T cells in healthy people across ages. Combining a sample-barcoded 5' primer with a J-beta primer mix, a second PCR ran for roughly 7 to 11 cycles. TCRdb used MiXCR to reprocess the 5' RACE reads, holding one entry per CDR3 protein. The repertoire has some 1.4 million distinct CDR3 sequences, approximately 40% of them found once; the top ten carry less than 8%. The sample comprised blood. The receptors were gathered from a woman under 30 in good health.

This clonotype was detected a few times. The CDR3 loop reads CASSESGLAGGGRKQYF. As DNA, the CDR3 is TGTGCCAGCAGTGAATCCGGACTAGCGGGAGGGGGGAGGAAGCAGTACTTC. V and J are TRBV25-1 and TRBJ2-7, with 15 bases aligning to TRBD2. CDR1 MGHDK and CDR2 SYGVNS come from the germline V gene. The junction had 9 bases not matched to a gene; V was cut back by 1 base and J by 8 bases. The CDR3 has 17 residues.

This clonotype was found a few times. CDR3 in DNA: TGCGCCAGCAGCCGACCGGGACAGGGCGACCAAGAGACCCAGTACTTC. Translated: CASSRPGQGDQETQYF. This chain uses TRBV4-1 with TRBJ2-5; TRBD1 matches at 9 bases. Germline assignment: CDR1 MGHRA and CDR2 YSYEKL. After removal of 4 bases from V and 0 bases from J, the junction contained 6 bases not matched to a gene. The CDR3 is 16 residues long.

The chain employs TRBV29-1 and TRBJ1-1; D ambiguous. Germline loops: CDR1 SQVTM, CDR2 ANQGSEA. Trimming took off 5 bases at V and 11 bases at J, with 15 bases between the two ends. This CDR3 is built from 11 residues. In nucleotides, the CDR3 is TGCAGCGTTAACAGCATTGGACGGGCTTTCTTT. Translation gives CSVNSIGRAFF.

CDR3 in DNA: TGCGCCAGCAGCCAAGGGGACAGCACTAGGGGCTATGGCTACACCTTC. Translating it yields CASSQGDSTRGYGYTF. The chain uses TRBV4-1 and TRBJ1-2; 7 nucleotides line up with TRBD1. The CDR3 loop spans 16 amino acids. The V gene's germline CDR1 is MGHRA and CDR2 YSYEKL. V lost 1 base, J lost 4 bases, and 9 bases stayed unmatched.

In this sample, this clonotype turned up a few times. This chain joins TRBV6-5 and TRBJ2-7; tentative D call: TRBD2 (6 bases). V was trimmed by 2 bases and J by 2 bases, leaving 13 bases between them. Germline V lookup: CDR1 MNHEY, CDR2 SVGAGI. The CDR3 runs 15 residues. The CDR3 loop reads CASSYAEGGTYEQYF. Written as DNA, the CDR3 is TGTGCCAGCAGTTACGCGGAGGGCGGGACCTACGAGCAGTACTTC.

This chain links TRBV9 with TRBJ2-7, with D uncertain. V was shortened by 0 bases and J by 0 bases, with 7 bases between the two germline ends. CDR1 is SGDLS, CDR2 YYNGEE, per germline. CDR3 length equals 14 residues. In nucleotides, the CDR3 is TGTGCCAGCAGCGTAGGCCAGATCTCCTACGAGCAGTACTTC. This translates into CASSVGQISYEQYF.

The rearrangement links TRBV6-2 or TRBV6-3 to TRBJ2-1, with TRBD2 identical over 11 bases. V lost 7 bases to trimming and J lost 6 bases; unmatched junction nucleotides: 8. Germline V gives CDR1 MNHEY, CDR2 SVGEGT. The CDR3 is 15 residues long. The CDR3 nucleotides are TGTGCCAGCACCAATGGACTAGCGGGTATCAATGAGCAGTTCTTC. It specifies CASTNGLAGINEQFF.

This clonotype is a singleton in its sample. The V and J genes are TRBV5-1 and TRBJ2-7, with 9 bases aligning to TRBD2. Looked up from germline, CDR1 is SGHRS and CDR2 is YFSETQ. The V gene end was trimmed by 4 bases and the J gene end by 0 bases; junction bases not matched to a gene: 8. The CDR3 loop spans 16 amino acids. The CDR3 DNA reads TGCGCCAGCAGCCCCCAAGTTAGCGGGGGCTCCTACGAGCAGTACTTC. It codes for CASSPQVSGGSYEQYF.

This chain links TRBV7-8 with TRBJ2-7; D remains ambiguous. This CDR3 is 12 amino acids long. CDR1 and CDR2 from the germline V gene are SGHVS and FQNEAQ. Trimming left V 5 bases short and J 2 bases short, with 7 bases between. The CDR3: CASSLPTYEQYF. CDR3 in DNA: TGTGCCAGCAGCCTCCCAACCTACGAGCAGTACTTC.

A few counts support this clonotype. This chain joins TRBV7-2 and TRBJ1-2; D might be TRBD1 (5 bases). Germline CDR1 SGHTA, CDR2 FQGNSA. This CDR3 has 16 amino acids. V was trimmed by 5 bases and J by 2 bases, leaving 18 bases between them. The CDR3, as DNA: TGTGCCAGCAGCCTGGGGGGGGTTAGTTTCAACTATGGCTACACCTTC. Amino acids: CASSLGGVSFNYGYTF. The complete variable domain, with remaining parts taken from reference TRBV7-2 and TRBJ1-2, reads GAGVSQSPSNKVTEKGKDVELRCDPISGHTALYWYRQSLGQGLEFLIYFQGNSAPDKSGLPSDRFSAERTGGSVSTLTIQRTQQEDSAVYLCASSLGGVSFNYGYTFGSGTRLTVV.

Only a few counts were recorded for this clonotype. The CDR3 bases are TGCAGTGCTACCAAAAAGGGTGAGCAGTTCTTC. This gives the protein CSATKKGEQFF. This chain connects TRBV20-1 to TRBJ2-1; unclear D gene. V lost 4 bases to trimming and J lost 9 bases, with 10 bases between them. CDR3 length equals 11 residues. Germline CDR1 reads DFQATT; CDR2 reads SNEGSKA (reference sequence).

This clonotype was detected a few times. This chain links TRBV20-1 with TRBJ2-6, with D unclear. Germline V lookup: CDR1 DFQATT, CDR2 SNEGSKA (reference sequence). Trimming removed 6 bases at V and 0 bases at J, with 9 bases between. The CDR3 consists of 14 residues. CDR3 protein: CSATPGSGANVLTF. The CDR3 bases are TGCAGTGCGACACCCGGCTCTGGGGCCAACGTCCTGACTTTC.

J is TRBJ1-1 and V is TRBV4-1; possible D gene TRBD1, 5 bases. There are 15 residues in the CDR3. Germline V gene sequence: CDR1 MGHRA, CDR2 YSYEKL. With 8 bases removed from V and 2 bases from J, the gap between germline ends came to 18 bases. The CDR3 DNA follows: TGCGCCAGCTCTGCCCCCGGAGGGGCCAACACTGAAGCTTTCTTT. Its translation is CASSAPGGANTEAFF.

This clonotype was seen repeatedly, ten times or more. The genes are TRBV11-2 and TRBJ1-4, with D hard to call. V was cut by 2 bases and J by 10 bases, with 5 bases left in between. This CDR3 is built from 11 residues. Germline CDR1 reads SGHAT; CDR2 reads FQNNGV. In DNA, the CDR3 is TGTGCCAGCAGCTTACGGGGAAAACTGTTTTTT. This translates into CASSLRGKLFF.

This clonotype was observed a few times. This chain joins TRBV7-9 and TRBJ2-3; 10 bases are a match to TRBD2. J gave up 5 bases and V 6 bases, and 5 bases lay outside the gene matches. The CDR3 spans 14 residues. The V gene's germline CDR1 is SEHNR and CDR2 FQNEAQ (reference sequence). For the CDR3, the DNA is TGTGCCAGCAGGGAAATAGCGGGAGGAGATACGCAGTATTTT. This gives the protein CASREIAGGDTQYF.

This clonotype occurred a few times. The rearrangement links TRBV6-5 to TRBJ1-4, with D perhaps matching TRBD1 (5 bases). With 0 bases removed from V and 5 bases from J, the gap between germline ends came to 10 bases. This CDR3 region has 15 residues. The V gene's germline CDR1 is MNHEY and CDR2 SVGAGI. CDR3 in amino acids: CASSYSRGGNEKLFF. CDR3 DNA sequence: TGTGCCAGCAGTTACTCTCGGGGGGGGAATGAAAAACTGTTTTTT.

The V call is TRBV29-1, the J call TRBJ2-2; D possibly corresponds to TRBD1 (6 bases). The germline CDR1 and CDR2 sequences are SQVTM and ANQGSEA. V was trimmed by 4 bases and J by 7 bases, leaving 7 bases between them. The CDR3 loop spans 11 amino acids. CDR3 amino acids: CSVGQVGELFF. CDR3 bases: TGCAGCGTTGGACAGGTCGGGGAGCTGTTTTTT.

The genes are TRBV5-1 and TRBJ2-4; 8 nucleotides align to TRBD1. The J call may be incorrect, as the DNA end agrees better with TRBJ2-7. The CDR3 spans 15 residues. The V gene's germline CDR1 is SGHRS and CDR2 YFSETQ. The CDR3: CASSLGDRGLDEQYF. The CDR3 coding sequence is TGCGCCAGCAGCTTGGGTGACAGGGGATTGGACGAGCAGTACTTC.

For this clonotype: A much larger clone sits a single nucleotide away, making a read error possible. This chain uses TRBV2 with TRBJ1-4; D may be TRBD1 (6 bases). Per germline, CDR1 SNHLY and CDR2 FYNNEI. The CDR3 sequence is 14 residues long. V was cut by 6 bases and J by 7 bases, with 15 bases left in between. The CDR3 DNA sequence: TGTGCCAGCAGGGGACAATCCGGGGGTGAAAAACTGTTTTTT. The encoded protein is CASRGQSGGEKLFF.

The rearrangement links TRBV10-3 to TRBJ1-4; D remains ambiguous. CDR1 and CDR2 from the germline V gene are ENHRY and SYGVKD. CDR3 length: 12 amino acids. Trimming stripped 0 bases from V and 8 bases from J, with 4 bases between. The CDR3 sequence is CAISESREKLFF. The CDR3 region has the DNA TGTGCCATCAGTGAGTCCAGGGAAAAACTGTTTTTT.

This clonotype was found many times. This rearrangement joins TRBV5-1 to TRBJ2-7; the match to TRBD2 covers 9 bases. Germline CDR1 and CDR2: SGHRS and YFSETQ. The CDR3 sequence is 14 residues long. V gave up 2 bases and J gave up 6 bases; unmatched junction bases: 6. DNA of the CDR3: TGCGCCAGCAGCTTCGACGCGGGAGGGGGCGAGCAGTACTTC. As protein: CASSFDAGGGEQYF.

V is TRBV19 and J is TRBJ1-2, with D perhaps matching TRBD1 (6 bases). CDR3 size: 14 residues. Germline CDR1 LNHDA, CDR2 SQIVND (reference sequence). Trimming cost V 8 bases and J 5 bases, with 18 bases left between them. The CDR3 region has the DNA TGTGCCAGTGCCCCAGCGGCAGGGGTGTATGGCTACACCTTC. Its translation: CASAPAAGVYGYTF.

This chain joins TRBV21-1 and TRBJ2-3; the table's D call, TRBD2, has no DNA check behind it. TRBV21-1 is flagged as a pseudogene. The CDR3 totals 15 residues. This CDR3 reads CATLLAGGQADTRYF. In nucleotides, the CDR3 is TGTGCCACCTTACTAGCGGGGGGGCAGGCAGATACGCGGTATTTT.

The chain employs TRBV12-3 or TRBV12-4 and TRBJ2-1; TRBD2 aligns across 11 bases. The CDR3 consists of 16 residues. V lost 1 base and J lost 7; bases outside the gene matches: 6. The CDR3 DNA reads TGTGCCAGCAGTTTAGTCCTAGCGGGGGGAAATAATGAGCAGTTCTTC. Protein product: CASSLVLAGGNNEQFF.

CDR3 DNA: TGCGCCAGCGCCCCCGGGGGCTGGGGCACAGATACGCAGTATTTT. This codes for CASAPGGWGTDTQYF. This chain connects TRBV10-2 to TRBJ2-3; D assignment may be TRBD1 or TRBD2 (6 bases each). The germline V gene encodes CDR1 WSHSY and CDR2 SAAADI. Trimming removed 8 bases from V and 1 base from J, with 16 bases in between. The CDR3 covers 15 residues.

CDR3 sequence (DNA): TGTGCCAGCAGTTACTACGGTCATAGCAATCAGCCCCAGCATTTT. Its translation: CASSYYGHSNQPQHF. This chain links TRBV7-2 with TRBJ1-5, with D uncertain. This CDR3 has 15 amino acids. Looked up from germline, CDR1 is SGHTA and CDR2 is FQGNSA. The V end was cut by 6 bases, the J end by 0 bases, with 12 bases between.